The sequence of this T cell receptor (beta chain) was determined in a study of T-cell reconstitution after alpha-beta-depleted transplantation in children. The TCRbeta library incorporated unique molecular identifiers. TCRdb redid the calling of the PCR reads with MiXCR, one entry per CDR3 protein. This table holds approximately 520,000 distinct CDR3 sequences, about an eighth found once. Ten or more counts support this clonotype. Its specificity is not known. Notes on the study in general: Reportedly, roughly two months post-transplant, alpha-beta T cells arose from several hundred expanded graft clones. From surviving recipient T cells and thymic progenitors came the high day-60 TCRbeta diversity observed in some patients. One year post-transplant, T-cell counts and diversity were largely derived from T cells produced anew.

Source: PBMCs, mostly from graft donor cells, taken 180 days after TCRalphabeta/CD19-depleted stem cell transplant. This sequence originates from a female patient between 2 and 15 years old who had a stem cell transplant for aplastic anemia, so the T cells may come from the graft donor.

In nucleotides, the CDR3 is TGTGCCAGCAGGCAGAATAACTATGGCTACACCTTC. Translating gives CASRQNNYGYTF. V usage is TRBV28 and J usage is TRBJ1-2; D gene uncertain. CDR3 length equals 12 residues. Germline V gene sequence: CDR1 MDHEN, CDR2 SYDVKM. Trimming pared 6 bases from V and 1 base from J, leaving 6 bases between.